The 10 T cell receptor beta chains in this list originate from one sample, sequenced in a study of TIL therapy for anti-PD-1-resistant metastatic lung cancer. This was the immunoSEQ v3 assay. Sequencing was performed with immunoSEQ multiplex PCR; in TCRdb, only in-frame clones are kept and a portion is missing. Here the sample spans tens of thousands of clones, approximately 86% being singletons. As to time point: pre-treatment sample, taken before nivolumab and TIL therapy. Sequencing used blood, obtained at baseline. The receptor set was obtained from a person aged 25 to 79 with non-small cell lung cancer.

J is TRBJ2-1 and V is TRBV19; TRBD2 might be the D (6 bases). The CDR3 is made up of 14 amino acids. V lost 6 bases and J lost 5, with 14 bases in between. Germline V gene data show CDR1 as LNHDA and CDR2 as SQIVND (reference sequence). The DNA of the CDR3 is TGTGCCAGTAGATCCCCCGGACTACACAATGAGCAGTTCTTC. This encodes CASRSPGLHNEQFF. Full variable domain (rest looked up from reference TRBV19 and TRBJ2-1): DGGITQSPKYLFRKEGQNVTLSCEQNLNHDAMYWYRQDPGQGLRLIYYSQIVNDFQKGDIAEGYSVSREKKESFPLTVTSAQKNPTAFYLCASRSPGLHNEQFFGPGTRLTVL.

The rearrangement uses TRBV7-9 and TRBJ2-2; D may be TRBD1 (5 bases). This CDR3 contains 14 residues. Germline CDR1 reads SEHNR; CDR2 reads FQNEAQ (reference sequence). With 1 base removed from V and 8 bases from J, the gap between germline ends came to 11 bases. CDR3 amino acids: CASSLDDSTGELFF. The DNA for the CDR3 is TGTGCCAGCAGCTTAGATGACAGCACGGGGGAGCTGTTTTTT.

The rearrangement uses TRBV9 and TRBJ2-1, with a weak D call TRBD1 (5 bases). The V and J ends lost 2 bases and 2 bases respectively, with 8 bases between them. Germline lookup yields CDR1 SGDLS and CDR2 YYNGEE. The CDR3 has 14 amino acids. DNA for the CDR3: TGTGCCAGCAGCGTGGACACCACCTACAATGAGCAGTTCTTC. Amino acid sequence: CASSVDTTYNEQFF.

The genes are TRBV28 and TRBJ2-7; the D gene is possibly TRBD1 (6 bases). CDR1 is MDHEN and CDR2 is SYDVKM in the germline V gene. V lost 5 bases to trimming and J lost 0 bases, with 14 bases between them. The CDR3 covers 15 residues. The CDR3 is CASSRDTKSSYEQYF. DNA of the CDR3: TGTGCCAGCAGTCGGGACACAAAGAGCTCCTACGAGCAGTACTTC. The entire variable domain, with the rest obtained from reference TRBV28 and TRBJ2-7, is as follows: DVKVTQSSRYLVKRTGEKVFLECVQDMDHENMFWYRQDPGLGLRLIYFSYDVKMKEKGDIPEGYSVSREKKERFSLILESASTNQTSMYLCASSRDTKSSYEQYFGPGTRLTVT.

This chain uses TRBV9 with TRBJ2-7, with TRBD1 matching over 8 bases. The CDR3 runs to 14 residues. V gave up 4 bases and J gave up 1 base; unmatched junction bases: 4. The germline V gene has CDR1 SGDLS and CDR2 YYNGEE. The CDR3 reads CASSPRDRSYEQYF. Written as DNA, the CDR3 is TGTGCCAGCAGCCCGCGGGACAGGTCCTACGAGCAGTACTTC.

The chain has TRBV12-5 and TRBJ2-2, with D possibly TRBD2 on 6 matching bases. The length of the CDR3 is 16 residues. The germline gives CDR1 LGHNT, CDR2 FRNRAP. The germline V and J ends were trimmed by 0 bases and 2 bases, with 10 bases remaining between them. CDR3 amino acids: CASGLVTGTNTGELFF. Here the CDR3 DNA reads TGTGCTAGTGGTTTGGTAACCGGGACTAACACCGGGGAGCTGTTTTTT.

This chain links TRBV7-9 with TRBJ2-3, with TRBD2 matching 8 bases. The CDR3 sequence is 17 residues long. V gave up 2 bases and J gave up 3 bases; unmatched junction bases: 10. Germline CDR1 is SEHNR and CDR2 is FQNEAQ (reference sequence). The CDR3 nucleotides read TGTGCCAGCAGCTTACTATTGATTAGCGGGAAAACAGATACGCAGTATTTT. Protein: CASSLLLISGKTDTQYF. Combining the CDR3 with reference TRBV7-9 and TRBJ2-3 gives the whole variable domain DTGVSQNPRHKITKRGQNVTFRCDPISEHNRLYWYRQTLGQGPEFLTYFQNEAQLEKSRLLSDRFSAERPKGSFSTLEIQRTEQGDSAMYLCASSLLLISGKTDTQYFGPGTRLTVL.

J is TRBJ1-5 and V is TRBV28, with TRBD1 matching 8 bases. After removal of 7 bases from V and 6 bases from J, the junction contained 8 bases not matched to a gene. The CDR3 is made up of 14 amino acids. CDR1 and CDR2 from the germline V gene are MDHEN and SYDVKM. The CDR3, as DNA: TGTGCCAGCACATCCGGGACAGGTGGTCAGCCCCAGCATTTT. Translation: CASTSGTGGQPQHF.

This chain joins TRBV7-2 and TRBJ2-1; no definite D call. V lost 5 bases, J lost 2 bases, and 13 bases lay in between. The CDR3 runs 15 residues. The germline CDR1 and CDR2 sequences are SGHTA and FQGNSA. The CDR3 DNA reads TGTGCCAGCAGCACCCGGGTCCAGACCTACAATGAGCAGTTCTTC. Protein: CASSTRVQTYNEQFF.

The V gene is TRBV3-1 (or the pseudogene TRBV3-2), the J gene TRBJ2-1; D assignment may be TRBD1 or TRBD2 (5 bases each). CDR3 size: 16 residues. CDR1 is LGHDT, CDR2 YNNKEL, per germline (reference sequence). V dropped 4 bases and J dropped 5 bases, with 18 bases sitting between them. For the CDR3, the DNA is TGTGCCAGCAGCCGTTACGGGACGTGGCCTAACAATGAGCAGTTCTTC. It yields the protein CASSRYGTWPNNEQFF.